This T cell receptor beta chain is drawn from a study of T cells after yellow fever vaccination. This clonotype appeared many times. TCRdb redid the calling of the 5' RACE reads with MiXCR, one entry per CDR3 protein. The sample records 110,000 or so distinct CDR3 sequences, around 6.7% being singletons. CDR3 size: 14 residues. Germline CDR1 is MNHEY and CDR2 is SVGAGI. The ends lost 4 bases at V and 6 bases at J; junction bases unmatched: 4. The sequenced sample was CD4+ T cells sorted from PBMCs, obtained 45 days after the first yellow fever vaccination. This TCR was recovered from a man younger than 35 who received the YFV17D yellow fever vaccine. The V call is TRBV6-5, the J call TRBJ1-5; TRBD1 matches at 9 bases. CDR3 nucleotide sequence: TGTGCCAGCAGTTCACAGGGGGCGAGTCAGCCCCAGCATTTT. Amino acid sequence: CASSSQGASQPQHF.